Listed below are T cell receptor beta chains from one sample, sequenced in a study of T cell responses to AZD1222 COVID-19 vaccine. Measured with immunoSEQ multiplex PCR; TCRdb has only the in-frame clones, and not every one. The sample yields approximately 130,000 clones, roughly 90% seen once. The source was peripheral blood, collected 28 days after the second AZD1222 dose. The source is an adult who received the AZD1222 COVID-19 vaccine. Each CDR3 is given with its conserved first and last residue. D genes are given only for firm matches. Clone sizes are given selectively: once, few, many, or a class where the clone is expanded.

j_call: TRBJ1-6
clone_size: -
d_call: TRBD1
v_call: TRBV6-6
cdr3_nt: TGTGCCAGCAGTCGGGACAGGGGCCCCTCCTATAATTCACCCCTCCACTTT
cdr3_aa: CASSRDRGPSYNSPLHF

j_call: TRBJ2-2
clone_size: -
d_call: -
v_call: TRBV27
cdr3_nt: TGTGCCAGCAGTTTAAAGGGGGTCACCGGGGAGCTGTTTTTT
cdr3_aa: CASSLKGVTGELFF

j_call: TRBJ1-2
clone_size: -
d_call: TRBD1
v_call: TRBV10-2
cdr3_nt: TGCGCCAGCAGTTCTCAGGGGGCGAGAGGCTATGGCTACACCTTC
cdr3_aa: CASSSQGARGYGYTF

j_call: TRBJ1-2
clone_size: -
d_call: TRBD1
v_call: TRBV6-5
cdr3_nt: TGTGCCAGCAGCATTAACAGGGGGAGTTATGGCTACACCTTC
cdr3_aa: CASSINRGSYGYTF

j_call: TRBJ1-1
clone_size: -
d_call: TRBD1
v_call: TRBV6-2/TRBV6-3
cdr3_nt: TGTGCCAGCAGTTACTTCCGGGACAGCTTCTTT
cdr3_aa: CASSYFRDSFF

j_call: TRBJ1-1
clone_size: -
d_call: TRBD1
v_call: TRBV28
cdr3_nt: TGTGCCAGCAGGAGGGGGCTGGAGACTGAAGCTTTCTTT
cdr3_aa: CASRRGLETEAFF

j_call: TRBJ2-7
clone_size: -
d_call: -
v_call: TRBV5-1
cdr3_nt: TGCGCCAGCAGCTTCCGGGACGACAACTCCTACGAGCAGTACTTC
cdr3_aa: CASSFRDDNSYEQYF

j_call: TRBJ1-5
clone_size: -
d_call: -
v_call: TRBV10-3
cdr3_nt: TGTGCCATCAGTTCGGCGGTAGGTCAGCCCCAGCATTTT
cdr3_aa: CAISSAVGQPQHF

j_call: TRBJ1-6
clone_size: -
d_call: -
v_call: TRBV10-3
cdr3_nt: TGTGCCATCAGTGAGACCGGAATGAATTCACCCCTCCACTTT
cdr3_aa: CAISETGMNSPLHF

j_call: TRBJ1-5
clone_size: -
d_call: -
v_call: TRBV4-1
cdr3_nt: TGCGCCAGCAGCCAAGGGATACAGAGAAATCAGCCCCAGCATTTT
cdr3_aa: CASSQGIQRNQPQHF

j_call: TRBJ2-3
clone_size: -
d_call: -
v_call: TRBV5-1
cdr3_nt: TGCGCCAGCAGCCAGAACACAGATACGCAGTATTTT
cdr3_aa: CASSQNTDTQYF

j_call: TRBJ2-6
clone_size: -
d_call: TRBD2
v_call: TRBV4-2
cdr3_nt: TGTGCCAGCAGCCACCTCCTAGCGGGGGGGCTTGGGGCCAACGTCCTGACTTTC
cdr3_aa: CASSHLLAGGLGANVLTF

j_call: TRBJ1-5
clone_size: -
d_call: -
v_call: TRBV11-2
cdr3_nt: TGTGCCAGCAGCCAAGGGGCCAATCAGCCCCAGCATTTT
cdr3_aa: CASSQGANQPQHF

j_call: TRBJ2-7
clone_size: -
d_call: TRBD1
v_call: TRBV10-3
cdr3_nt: TGTGCCATCGGACGAGACAGGGGTTTTTACGAGCAGTACTTC
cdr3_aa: CAIGRDRGFYEQYF

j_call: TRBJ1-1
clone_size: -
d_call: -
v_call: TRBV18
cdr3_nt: TGTGCCAGCTCACCAAATAGCGGCAACACTGAAGCTTTCTTT
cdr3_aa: CASSPNSGNTEAFF

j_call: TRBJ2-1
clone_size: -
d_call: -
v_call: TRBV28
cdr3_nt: TGTGCCAGCAGTTCCCACGGGGTATCGGGCAATGAGCAGTTCTTC
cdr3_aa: CASSSHGVSGNEQFF

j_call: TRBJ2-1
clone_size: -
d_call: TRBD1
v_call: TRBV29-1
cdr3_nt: TGCAGCGTCCGAAGGGGGACAGGGTACAATGAGCAGTTCTTC
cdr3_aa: CSVRRGTGYNEQFF

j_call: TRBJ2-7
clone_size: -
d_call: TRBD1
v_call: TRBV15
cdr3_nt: TGTGCCACCAGCAGTTCACTAGGGTTCGGACAGGACTACGAGCAGTACTTC
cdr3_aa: CATSSSLGFGQDYEQYF

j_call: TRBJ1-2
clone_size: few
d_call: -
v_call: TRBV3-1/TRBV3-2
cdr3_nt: TGTGCCAGCAGCCCCACTGGGCAAGACTATGGCTACACCTTC
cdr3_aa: CASSPTGQDYGYTF

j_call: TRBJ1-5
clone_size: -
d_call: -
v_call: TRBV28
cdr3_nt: TGTGCCAGCAGTGGTGACAGGCCGGGCAATCAGCCCCAGCATTTT
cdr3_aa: CASSGDRPGNQPQHF

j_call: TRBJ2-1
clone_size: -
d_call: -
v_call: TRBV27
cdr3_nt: TGTGCCAGCAGCTTAGCGATGTCCTACAATGAGCAGTTCTTC
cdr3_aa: CASSLAMSYNEQFF

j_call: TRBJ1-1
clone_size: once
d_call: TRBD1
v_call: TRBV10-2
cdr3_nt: TGCGCCAGCAGTCGGGGGACAGGGGGCACTGAAGCTTTCTTT
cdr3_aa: CASSRGTGGTEAFF

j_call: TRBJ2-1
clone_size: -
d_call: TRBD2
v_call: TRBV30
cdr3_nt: TGTGCCTGGACCTTCAAGGCGGGAGGAGGGCCCAATGAGCAGTTCTTC
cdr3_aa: CAWTFKAGGGPNEQFF

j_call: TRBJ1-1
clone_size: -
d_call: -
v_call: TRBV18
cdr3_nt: TGTGCCAGCTCACATTACGCCGGGGATTACACTGAAGCTTTCTTT
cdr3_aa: CASSHYAGDYTEAFF

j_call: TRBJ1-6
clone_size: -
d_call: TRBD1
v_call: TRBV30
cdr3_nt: TGTGCCTGGAGGGGACAGGGAAGATCACCCCTCCACTTT
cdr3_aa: CAWRGQGRSPLHF

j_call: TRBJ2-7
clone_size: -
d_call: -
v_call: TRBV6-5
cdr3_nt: TGTGCCAGCGCGGAAGGTCGGTGGGGCGAGCAGTACTTC
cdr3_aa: CASAEGRWGEQYF

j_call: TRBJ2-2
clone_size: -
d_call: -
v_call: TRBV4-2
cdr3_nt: TGTGCCAGCAGCCAAGATAGCCAGGGGTCAAACACCGGGGAGCTGTTTTTT
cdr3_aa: CASSQDSQGSNTGELFF

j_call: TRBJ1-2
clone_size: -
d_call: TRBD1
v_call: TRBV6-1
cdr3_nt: TGTGCCAGCAGTGAATTGACAGGGGTTGATGGCTACACCTTC
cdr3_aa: CASSELTGVDGYTF

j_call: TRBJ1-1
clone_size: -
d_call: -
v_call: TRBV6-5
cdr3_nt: TGTGCCAGCAGTCTCCTTAGGAGCCCGAACACTGAAGCTTTCTTT
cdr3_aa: CASSLLRSPNTEAFF

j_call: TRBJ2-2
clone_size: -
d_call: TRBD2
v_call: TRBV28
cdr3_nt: TGTGCCACCCGTCCGGGGGGTCGCGACACCGGGGAGCTGTTTTTT
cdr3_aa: CATRPGGRDTGELFF

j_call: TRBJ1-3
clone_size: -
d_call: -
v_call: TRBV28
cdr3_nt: TGTGCCAGCAGCCCCGGGGGACGGGGGGACGGAAACACCATATATTTT
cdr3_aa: CASSPGGRGDGNTIYF

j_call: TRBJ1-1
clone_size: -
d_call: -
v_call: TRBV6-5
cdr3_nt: TGTGCCAGCAGGCTCGGATGGGGGGGGACTGAAGCTTTCTTT
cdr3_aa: CASRLGWGGTEAFF

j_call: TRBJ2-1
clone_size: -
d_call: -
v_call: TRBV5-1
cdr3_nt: TGCGCCAGCAGCTTGGAACTGGACAATGAGCAGTTCTTC
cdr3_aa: CASSLELDNEQFF

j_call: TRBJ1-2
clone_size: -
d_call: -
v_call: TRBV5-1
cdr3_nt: TGCGCCAGCAGCTTGGCCCTGGGACCGATTCAGGGGGGCTACACCTTC
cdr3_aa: CASSLALGPIQGGYTF

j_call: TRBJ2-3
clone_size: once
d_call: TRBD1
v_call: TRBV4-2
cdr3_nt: TGTGCCAGCAGCCTGGATGGACAGGCTAGCACAGATACGCAGTATTTT
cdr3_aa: CASSLDGQASTDTQYF

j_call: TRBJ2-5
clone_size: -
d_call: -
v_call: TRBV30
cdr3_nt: TGTGCCTGGAGTGTTTCAGGGGAGCCCCAAGAGACCCAGTACTTC
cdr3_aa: CAWSVSGEPQETQYF

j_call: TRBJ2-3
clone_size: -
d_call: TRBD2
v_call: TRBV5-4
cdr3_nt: TGTGCCAGCAGCCTAAGGACTAGCGGGGGGGCTTCAGATACGCAGTATTTT
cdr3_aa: CASSLRTSGGASDTQYF

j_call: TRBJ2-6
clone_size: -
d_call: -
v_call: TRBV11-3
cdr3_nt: TGTGCCAGCAGCTTACGACATCCTGGGGCCAACGTCCTGACTTTC
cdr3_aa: CASSLRHPGANVLTF

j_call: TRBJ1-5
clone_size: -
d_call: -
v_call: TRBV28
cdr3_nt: TGTGCCAGCAGTGTAGTTAATCAGCCCCAGCATTTT
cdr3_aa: CASSVVNQPQHF

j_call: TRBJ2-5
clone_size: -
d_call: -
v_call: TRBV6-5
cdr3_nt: TGTGCCAGCAGGCAGAGCCGGGCGAGGGAGACCCAGTACTTC
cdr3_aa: CASRQSRARETQYF

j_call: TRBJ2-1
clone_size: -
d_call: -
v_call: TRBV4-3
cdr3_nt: TGCGCCAGCAGCCAAGATATGGGGCTAAGCTCCTACAATGAGCAGTTCTTC
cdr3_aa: CASSQDMGLSSYNEQFF

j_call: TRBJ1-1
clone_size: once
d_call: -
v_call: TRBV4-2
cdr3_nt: TGTGCCAGCAGCCACGGCAGGGTCGACACTGAAGCTTTCTTT
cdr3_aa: CASSHGRVDTEAFF

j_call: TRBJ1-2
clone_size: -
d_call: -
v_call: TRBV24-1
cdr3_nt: TGTGCCACCAGTGATTTGCATGCGTCAGGGAGCTATGGCTACACCTTC
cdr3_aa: CATSDLHASGSYGYTF

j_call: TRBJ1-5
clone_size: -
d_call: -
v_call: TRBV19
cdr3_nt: TGTGCCAGTAGTATAGCGGTGGCGGATCAGCCCCAGCATTTT
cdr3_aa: CASSIAVADQPQHF

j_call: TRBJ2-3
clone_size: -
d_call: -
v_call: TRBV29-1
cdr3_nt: TGCAGCGTTGGTCCCCAGTCCACAGATACGCAGTATTTT
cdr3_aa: CSVGPQSTDTQYF